Sequencing of this TCR beta chain was carried out in a study of blood T cell repertoires in COVID-19. About the study: Sample material is recorded as cDNA or gDNA derived from T cells, B-cell-depleted T cells, or PBMCs.

Repertoires were generated with immunoSEQ multiplex PCR, while TCRdb's copy carries only in-frame clones and drops some. This table holds some 200,000 clones, about 79% found once. CDR1 and CDR2 (germline): MNHNS, SASEGT. V was cut by 2 bases and J by 5 bases, with 12 bases left in between. There are 14 residues in the CDR3. The sequenced sample consisted of peripheral blood. The chain is built from TRBV6-1 and TRBJ2-5; perhaps TRBD1 as D (5 bases). The receptor was derived from a man aged 45 to 65 with active or convalescent COVID-19. CDR3 DNA sequence: TGTGCCAGCAGTGAATGGGCAGGGTGGGAGACCCAGTACTTC. Encoded protein: CASSEWAGWETQYF.